This TCR beta chain was recorded in a study of T cell responses to AZD1222 COVID-19 vaccine. Study-level findings and limits: Only a handful of AZD1222 recipients were seropositive at baseline. There were mostly white British donors and more females than males, and clonal diversity was possibly underestimated.

V lost 5 bases to trimming and J lost 2 bases, with 22 bases between them. Germline CDR1 and CDR2: SGHAT and FQNNGV. This CDR3 comprises 18 residues. Profiled with immunoSEQ multiplex PCR; TCRdb holds only in-frame clones, not every one. The top ten hold 4% to 5% of the sample, which has some 97,000 clones, around 87% seen once. Comment on this clone: Its antigen is as yet unknown.

This chain connects TRBV11-2 to TRBJ2-4, with a tentative D call TRBD2 (6 bases). The TCR was taken from an adult in good health. This specimen was peripheral blood, taken on day 0 of MenACWY control vaccination. CDR3 amino acids: CASSVSPRRAGSKNIQYF. CDR3 coding DNA: TGTGCCAGCAGCGTTTCCCCGAGGAGGGCCGGATCCAAAAACATTCAGTACTTC.